The 30 T cell receptor beta chains listed next were all sequenced from one sample in a study of T-cell reconstitution after alpha-beta-depleted transplantation in children. During its preparation, the TCRbeta library received unique molecular identifiers. MiXCR was run by TCRdb on the PCR reads, yielding one entry per CDR3 protein. The profile covers fewer than 550,000 distinct CDR3 sequences, with approximately 11% appearing a single time and 4.5% to 6.5% taken by the ten largest. The sample consisted of PBMCs from the stem cell graft donor, taken from the stem cell graft. All receptors come from a human donor who donated a stem cell graft to a child with acute myeloid leukemia.

This clonotype has at least ten counts. The chain employs TRBV3-1 and TRBJ2-2; D gene unclear. The CDR3 length is 13 residues. V gave up 1 base and J gave up 6 bases, with 6 bases separating them. Per germline, CDR1 LGHDT and CDR2 YNNKEL (reference sequence). CDR3 amino acids: CASSQAQPGELFF. CDR3 nucleotide sequence: TGTGCCAGCAGCCAAGCTCAGCCCGGGGAGCTGTTTTTT. Supplemented by reference TRBV3-1 and TRBJ2-2, the full variable domain reads DTAVSQTPKYLVTQMGNDKSIKCEQNLGHDTMYWYKQDSKKFLKIMFSYNNKELIINETVPNRFSPKSPDKAHLNLHINSLELGDSAVYFCASSQAQPGELFFGEGSRLTVL.

J is TRBJ2-4 and V is TRBV3-1; TRBD2 is a possible D gene (7 bases). Germline lookup yields CDR1 LGHDT and CDR2 YNNKEL (reference sequence). The V and J ends lost 6 bases and 0 bases respectively, with 21 bases between them. The CDR3 totals 18 residues. The CDR3 reads CASSPRGGLALAKNIQYF. The CDR3 DNA reads TGTGCCAGCAGTCCGAGGGGGGGGCTAGCTTTAGCCAAAAACATTCAGTACTTC. Full variable domain (rest looked up from reference TRBV3-1 and TRBJ2-4): DTAVSQTPKYLVTQMGNDKSIKCEQNLGHDTMYWYKQDSKKFLKIMFSYNNKELIINETVPNRFSPKSPDKAHLNLHINSLELGDSAVYFCASSPRGGLALAKNIQYFGAGTRLSVL.

Only a few counts were recorded for this clonotype. The V gene is TRBV5-1, the J gene TRBJ2-2; D remains ambiguous. V lost 4 bases and J lost 0, with 7 bases in between. Germline values: CDR1 SGHRS, CDR2 YFSETQ. The CDR3 length is 14 residues. The CDR3 region is CASSATTNTGELFF. Here the CDR3 DNA reads TGCGCCAGCAGCGCAACCACGAACACCGGGGAGCTGTTTTTT. The entire variable domain, with the rest obtained from reference TRBV5-1 and TRBJ2-2, is as follows: KAGVTQTPRYLIKTRGQQVTLSCSPISGHRSVSWYQQTPGQGLQFLFEYFSETQRNKGNFPGRFSGRQFSNSRSEMNVSTLELGDSALYLCASSATTNTGELFFGEGSRLTVL.

Here the CDR3 DNA reads TGTGCCAGTAGTATTCCAGCGGGAGTCCACAATGAGCAGTTCTTC. Protein sequence: CASSIPAGVHNEQFF. The chain joins TRBV19 to TRBJ2-1; 8 bases line up with TRBD2. The CDR3 loop spans 15 amino acids. Trimming cost V 3 bases and J 5 bases; bases outside gene matches: 6. Germline CDR1 is LNHDA and CDR2 is SQIVND (reference sequence).

This clonotype came up a few times. This sequence joins TRBV15 and TRBJ2-2; 9 bases fit TRBD1. The germline V gene has CDR1 LNHNV and CDR2 YYDKDF (reference sequence). The CDR3 has 15 residues. Losses at the gene ends were 3 bases for V and 3 bases for J; bases not matched to a gene: 2. CDR3 sequence: CATSSGTGYTGELFF. The CDR3 coding sequence is TGTGCCACCAGCAGTGGGACAGGGTACACCGGGGAGCTGTTTTTT.

This chain uses TRBV20-1 with TRBJ2-1; 9 bases agree with TRBD2. Looked up from germline, CDR1 is DFQATT and CDR2 is SNEGSKA (reference sequence). This CDR3 has 15 amino acids. The CDR3 loop is CSTRSERGAPLEQFF. The CDR3 bases are TGCAGCACTCGATCAGAGCGGGGGGCCCCTCTTGAGCAGTTCTTC.

The chain joins TRBV3-1 to TRBJ2-1; 8 nucleotides line up with TRBD1. The CDR3 consists of 14 residues. From germline, CDR1 is LGHDT and CDR2 YNNKEL (reference sequence). The J segment lost 9 bases and the V segment lost 4 bases, leaving 8 bases of the junction unmatched. The CDR3 nucleotides read TGTGCCAGCAGCCCCGGACAGGGAGGCGGTGAGCAGTTCTTC. Translation gives CASSPGQGGGEQFF.

The chain is built from TRBV19 and TRBJ2-2; D is ambiguous. Germline V gene lookup returns CDR1 LNHDA and CDR2 SQIVND (reference sequence). This CDR3 spans 15 amino acids. The ends were cut back, 6 bases at V and 0 bases at J, with 11 bases in the middle. This chain's CDR3 is CASRGHSANTGELFF. CDR3 sequence (DNA): TGTGCCAGTAGAGGTCACAGCGCGAACACCGGGGAGCTGTTTTTT.

This chain uses TRBV29-1 with TRBJ2-5; TRBD2 matches at 7 bases. Germline CDR1 reads SQVTM; CDR2 reads ANQGSEA. The V and J ends lost 3 bases and 5 bases, in that order; junction bases with no gene match: 6. The CDR3 length is 13 residues. CDR3 coding DNA: TGCAGCGTTGAGTGGGGGGGATGGGAGACCCAGTACTTC. It encodes CSVEWGGWETQYF.

This clonotype occurred a few times. V usage is TRBV9 and J usage is TRBJ2-5; D unclear. The CDR3 is 16 amino acids. Germline CDR1 SGDLS, CDR2 YYNGEE. Deletions cut 2 bases from V and 5 bases from J, with 19 bases between. CDR3 region: CASSVTAGSLGETQYF. CDR3 DNA: TGTGCCAGCAGCGTTACAGCTGGCAGCCTGGGGGAGACCCAGTACTTC.

Here the CDR3 reads CASSYSKVSSGYEQYF. CDR3 bases: TGTGCCAGCAGTTACTCGAAGGTTAGTTCCGGCTACGAGCAGTACTTC. The J gene is TRBJ2-7, the V gene TRBV6-2 or TRBV6-3; D not certain. Germline CDR1 and CDR2: MNHEY and SVGEGT. Trimming shortened V by 0 bases and J by 3 bases, and 15 bases separated the two germline ends. The length of the CDR3 is 16 residues.

Only a few counts were recorded for this clonotype. V usage is TRBV6-1 and J usage is TRBJ2-1, with D possibly being TRBD1 (5 bases). The CDR3 has 14 residues. Germline V CDR1 and CDR2: MNHNS, SASEGT. The ends were cut back, 5 bases at V and 9 bases at J, with 17 bases in the middle. CDR3 coding DNA: TGTGCCAGCAGTATGCAGGGTATTGGCGGTGAGCAGTTCTTC. Translating it yields CASSMQGIGGEQFF.

Worth noting for this clonotype: Germline and junction disagree at one end, which may indicate a read error. The CDR3 DNA is TGTGCCAGCAGTGTTTCCGGGACAGGGCCTTTGGGCTTGGCGACCTTT. Amino acid sequence: CASSVSGTGPLGLATF. The chain employs TRBV6-1 and TRBJ2-3, with TRBD1 identical over 9 bases. The CDR3 sequence is 16 residues long. Germline CDR1 is MNHNS and CDR2 is SASEGT.

In its sample, this clonotype was seen a few times. The chain recombines TRBV7-3 with TRBJ2-1, with TRBD1 identical over 9 bases. Germline V lookup: CDR1 SGHTA, CDR2 FQGTGA. The V and J ends lost 2 bases and 6 bases, in that order; junction bases with no gene match: 8. CDR3 length: 16 amino acids. For the CDR3, the DNA is TGTGCCAGCAGCTTACAGACAGGGGGTCTCAGCAATGAGCAGTTCTTC. Translated: CASSLQTGGLSNEQFF. Together with reference TRBV7-3 and TRBJ2-1, the CDR3 gives the full variable domain: GAGVSQTPSNKVTEKGKYVELRCDPISGHTALYWYRQSLGQGPEFLIYFQGTGAADDSGLPNDRFFAVRPEGSVSTLKIQRTERGDSAVYLCASSLQTGGLSNEQFFGPGTRLTVL.

The V and J genes are TRBV7-2 and TRBJ2-7; tentatively, D is TRBD1 (6 bases). Per germline, CDR1 SGHTA and CDR2 FQGNSA. V lost 5 bases and J 1 base, leaving 15 bases between the germline ends. CDR3 length: 15 residues. CDR3 region: CASSRGQGQSYEQYF. The CDR3 DNA follows: TGTGCCAGCAGCCGGGGCCAGGGGCAATCCTACGAGCAGTACTTC. Full variable domain (outside the CDR3, taken from reference TRBV7-2 and TRBJ2-7): GAGVSQSPSNKVTEKGKDVELRCDPISGHTALYWYRQSLGQGLEFLIYFQGNSAPDKSGLPSDRFSAERTGGSVSTLTIQRTQQEDSAVYLCASSRGQGQSYEQYFGPGTRLTVT.

This clonotype was detected only a few times. The chain couples TRBV24-1 to TRBJ2-7; no definite D call. Germline V gene lookup returns CDR1 KGHDR and CDR2 SFDVKD. Deletions cut 11 bases from V and 5 bases from J, with 12 bases between. The CDR3 consists of 11 residues. The CDR3 DNA reads as TGTGCCATCCTAGACTGCAACGAGCAGTACGTC. Amino acids: CAILDCNEQYV.

The chain is built from TRBV7-2 and TRBJ2-3; D remains ambiguous. Per germline, CDR1 SGHTA and CDR2 FQGNSA. The ends were cut back, 5 bases at V and 5 bases at J, with 11 bases in the middle. The CDR3 consists of 13 residues. DNA for the CDR3: TGTGCCAGCAGCGCGACCCGAGAAGATACGCAGTATTTT. Translated, it gives CASSATREDTQYF.

DNA of the CDR3: TGTGCCATCAGTGACCGGGACAGGGAAGGTGAAAAACTGTTTTTT. It codes for CAISDRDREGEKLFF. The chain combines TRBV10-3 with TRBJ1-4; 9 positions agree with TRBD1. Germline V gives CDR1 ENHRY, CDR2 SYGVKD. The CDR3 consists of 15 residues. V trimming: 3 bases; J trimming: 7 bases; junction bases outside the gene matches: 6.

This clonotype was picked up a small number of times. This chain links TRBV6-5 with TRBJ2-5, with 8 bases identical to TRBD2. CDR1 MNHEY and CDR2 SVGAGI come from the germline V gene. The CDR3 has 16 amino acids. V lost 2 bases and J lost 3; bases outside the gene matches: 8. The DNA of the CDR3 is TGTGCCAGCAGTTACAGGGGCGGGGGGAAGGAAGAGACCCAGTACTTC. This codes for CASSYRGGGKEETQYF.

There are a few counts of this clonotype. The chain joins TRBV20-1 to TRBJ2-1, with 8 bases identical to TRBD2. J lost 8 bases, V lost 5 bases, and 17 bases had no gene match. CDR3 length: 16 residues. Germline values: CDR1 DFQATT, CDR2 SNEGSKA (reference sequence). The CDR3 DNA reads as TGCAGTGCTTTGCTGTTAGCGGGATCTGAGCCGTATGAGCAGTTCTTC. Translated: CSALLLAGSEPYEQFF.

This clonotype was counted ten times or more. This chain links TRBV9 with TRBJ2-4; 11 bases fit TRBD2. The CDR3 is made up of 17 amino acids. Germline assignment: CDR1 SGDLS and CDR2 YYNGEE. J lost 5 bases, V lost 0 bases, and 7 bases had no gene match. This CDR3 is CASSVAGSGGAENIQYF. CDR3 DNA: TGTGCCAGCAGCGTAGCGGGTAGCGGGGGGGCCGAAAACATTCAGTACTTC.

This clonotype was picked up many times. The rearrangement links TRBV9 to TRBJ1-6, with D possibly matching TRBD1 (6 bases). There are 13 residues in the CDR3. Trimming removed 4 bases at V and 11 bases at J, with 13 bases between. Germline V gives CDR1 SGDLS, CDR2 YYNGEE. CDR3 amino acids: CASSRGDATPLHF. For the CDR3, the DNA is TGTGCCAGCAGCAGGGGGGACGCGACACCCCTCCACTTT.

The rearrangement joins TRBV5-5 to TRBJ2-7, with D perhaps TRBD1 (6 bases). Germline V gene sequence: CDR1 SGHKS, CDR2 YYEKEE (reference sequence). V lost 3 bases and J lost 2, with 12 bases in between. The CDR3 is 14 amino acids. The CDR3, as DNA: TGTGCCAGCAGCTCCGACAGGAAGACCTACGAGCAGTACTTC. Translated: CASSSDRKTYEQYF.

The table lists this clonotype with a few counts. The chain has TRBV20-1 and TRBJ2-1; 11 bases are a match to TRBD2. V lost 0 bases and J lost 10; bases outside the gene matches: 5. The length of the CDR3 is 14 residues. Per germline, CDR1 DFQATT and CDR2 SNEGSKA (reference sequence). The CDR3 nucleotides read TGCAGTGCTAGAGATAGCGGGGGGGCTGGGGAGCAGTTCTTC. Its protein product is CSARDSGGAGEQFF.

This clonotype was observed a handful of times. The chain employs TRBV20-1 and TRBJ1-1; 7 bases agree with TRBD1. The J segment lost 7 bases and the V segment lost 0 bases, leaving 8 bases of the junction unmatched. Germline assignment: CDR1 DFQATT and CDR2 SNEGSKA (reference sequence). There are 14 residues in the CDR3. CDR3 protein: CSAREMTGQLEAFF. The CDR3 bases are TGCAGTGCTAGAGAAATGACAGGGCAGCTTGAAGCTTTCTTT.

This clonotype was recorded a few times. The V call is TRBV6-2 or TRBV6-3, the J call TRBJ2-5; D perhaps matches TRBD2 (6 bases). CDR1 MNHEY and CDR2 SVGEGT come from the germline V gene. The V end was cut by 6 bases, the J end by 7 bases, with 12 bases between. This CDR3 contains 12 residues. CDR3 sequence reads: CASSRPGGTQYF. The CDR3 nucleotides are TGTGCCAGCAGCCGGCCCGGGGGGACCCAGTACTTC.

Ten or more counts support this clonotype. V gene TRBV5-1 combines with J gene TRBJ2-7; TRBD1 matches at 7 bases. Germline trimming cut 3 bases from V and 3 bases from J; bases unmatched to any gene: 6. The germline V gene has CDR1 SGHRS and CDR2 YFSETQ. The CDR3 is made up of 14 amino acids. CDR3: CASSWGQSNYEQYF. In DNA, the CDR3 is TGCGCCAGCAGCTGGGGACAGTCGAACTACGAGCAGTACTTC.

This clonotype has only a few counts. The V gene is TRBV5-1, the J gene TRBJ2-1, with 12 nucleotides matching TRBD2. The CDR3 totals 16 residues. V gave up 0 bases and J gave up 7 bases; unmatched junction bases: 5. Germline lookup yields CDR1 SGHRS and CDR2 YFSETQ. CDR3 in amino acids: CASSLGGLAGFNEQFF. CDR3 nucleotide sequence: TGCGCCAGCAGCTTGGGTGGACTAGCGGGATTTAATGAGCAGTTCTTC.

In its sample, this clonotype was seen a few times. This chain connects TRBV20-1 to TRBJ1-1; 8 bases map to TRBD1. The trim removed 3 bases at V and 1 base at J, leaving 13 bases unmatched. CDR1 and CDR2 (germline): DFQATT, SNEGSKA (reference sequence). The CDR3 covers 17 residues. CDR3 protein: CSARIVGVGTGNTEAFF. The CDR3 DNA sequence: TGCAGTGCTAGGATCGTAGGCGTCGGGACAGGGAACACTGAAGCTTTCTTT.

The chain uses TRBV12-3 or TRBV12-4 and TRBJ1-2, with a possible D match to TRBD1 (6 bases). The CDR3 is 14 residues long. The V end was cut by 4 bases, the J end by 3 bases, with 12 bases between. CDR3 bases: TGTGCCAGCAGTTCTCAGGGGAGTGACTATGGCTACACCTTC. Its translation is CASSSQGSDYGYTF.